A selection of T cell receptor beta chains follows, all from one sample in a study of cytomegalovirus exposure and HLA in healthy donors. Sequenced by immunoSEQ multiplex PCR; TCRdb stores in-frame clones only, minus some. The sample yields about 150,000 clones, about 85% seen once. The sequencing input was PBMCs. All receptors come from a man aged 25 to 40 in good health and CMV-seropositive. Both conserved end residues are trimmed from each CDR3.

v_call cdr3_aa
TRBV5-6 ASSLEGVNEQF
TRBV19 ASAKTGSGGQETQY
TRBV19 ASSPGQWQPQH
TRBV6-1 ASGRGPVSGNTIY
TRBV20-1 SAGLSYEQY
TRBV6-5 ASSYSSMQGTEAF
TRBV2 ASSWTGQYEQY
TRBV28 ASSGGGATDTQY
TRBV28 ASSSLGSYNEQF
TRBV2 ASSDTSEVLA
TRBV19 ARGGGPRDQPQH
TRBV6-1 ASSERQGTKNYGYT
TRBV30 AWTEVYSGNTIY
TRBV18 ASSPGPNSEQF
TRBV5-8 ASSDIGSNEQY
TRBV6-1 ASSVGTGGNEKLF
TRBV5-1 ASSFGTGGYEQY
TRBV30 AWSAQNTGELF
TRBV7-9 ASSQQGSGEQY
TRBV9 ASNGANTGELF
TRBV4-3 ASSQNTGSLNYGYT
TRBV5-8 ASRVRTGGNQPQH
TRBV20-1 SEQGPDTQY
TRBV5-1 ASSTTGVRGELF
TRBV5-8 ASRRVAGANVLT
TRBV6-5 ASSLWTSGTGELF
TRBV7-6 ASSAVVGGNTIY
TRBV28 ASSSGQGRTQY
TRBV4-2 ASSLLGTSEEQY
TRBV14 ASSPDRVYGYT
TRBV27 ASSFAAWTGSRIKINQPQH
TRBV7-7 ASSLLANQETQY
TRBV27 ASSLSAGGPTDTQY
TRBV15 ATSRDKVRTSGVSGETQY
TRBV30 AWSLGTGVGQPQH
TRBV28 ASSGAGTLVVGYT
TRBV7-6 ASSLQGDQETQY
TRBV7-7 ASSAGLASSYEQY
TRBV10-1 ASKGVGGSEIYEQY
TRBV13 ASSRRGEVGTEAF